This T cell receptor beta chain was found in a study of T cell changes during pregnancy in multiple sclerosis. Assay: immunoSEQ multiplex PCR; the TCRdb copy retains only in-frame clones and omits some. The profile shows roughly 76,000 clones, about 93% of them singletons. The CDR3 loop spans 15 amino acids. Per the germline V gene, CDR1 is KGHSY and CDR2 is FQNENV. The J segment lost 8 bases and the V segment lost 4 bases, leaving 8 bases of the junction unmatched. This TCR was sampled from a female donor with multiple sclerosis, enrolled in a pregnancy study. The sequences come from CD4+ T cells from peripheral blood mononuclear cells, collected after pregnancy. The rearrangement uses TRBV16 and TRBJ2-1; 10 bases agree with TRBD1. The CDR3 DNA reads TGTGCCAGCAGCCGGGGACAGGGGATTTACGATGAGCAGTTCTTC. This codes for CASSRGQGIYDEQFF.